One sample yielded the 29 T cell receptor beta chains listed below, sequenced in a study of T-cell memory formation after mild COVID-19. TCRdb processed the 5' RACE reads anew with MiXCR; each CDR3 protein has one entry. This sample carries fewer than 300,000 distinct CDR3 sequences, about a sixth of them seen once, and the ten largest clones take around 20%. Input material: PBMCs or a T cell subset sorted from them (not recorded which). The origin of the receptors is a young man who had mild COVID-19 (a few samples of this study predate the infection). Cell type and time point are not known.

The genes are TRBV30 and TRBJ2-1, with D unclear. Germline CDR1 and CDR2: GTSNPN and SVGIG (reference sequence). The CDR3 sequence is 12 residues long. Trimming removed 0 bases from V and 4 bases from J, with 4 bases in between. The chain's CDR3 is CAWSVTYNEQFF. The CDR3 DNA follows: TGTGCCTGGAGTGTGACGTACAATGAGCAGTTCTTC.

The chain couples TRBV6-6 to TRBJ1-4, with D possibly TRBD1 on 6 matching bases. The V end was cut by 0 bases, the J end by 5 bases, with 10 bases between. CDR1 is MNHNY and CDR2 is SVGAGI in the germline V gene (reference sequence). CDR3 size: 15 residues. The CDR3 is CASSYSGGGNEKLFF. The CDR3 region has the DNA TGTGCCAGCAGTTACTCCGGGGGCGGGAATGAAAAACTGTTTTTT.

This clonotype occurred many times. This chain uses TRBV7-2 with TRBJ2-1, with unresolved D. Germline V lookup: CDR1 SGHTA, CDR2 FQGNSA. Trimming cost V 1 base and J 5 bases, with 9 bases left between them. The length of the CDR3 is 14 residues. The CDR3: CASSLVLAHNEQFF. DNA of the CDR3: TGTGCCAGCAGCTTAGTTCTCGCTCACAATGAGCAGTTCTTC.

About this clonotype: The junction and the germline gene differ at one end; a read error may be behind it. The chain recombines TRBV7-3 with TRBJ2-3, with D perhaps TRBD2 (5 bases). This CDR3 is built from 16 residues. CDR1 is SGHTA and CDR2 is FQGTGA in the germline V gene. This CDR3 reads CASSLTNTGSTHTQYF. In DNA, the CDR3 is TGTGCCAGCAGCTTAACAAATACGGGGAGCACACATACGCAGTATTTT.

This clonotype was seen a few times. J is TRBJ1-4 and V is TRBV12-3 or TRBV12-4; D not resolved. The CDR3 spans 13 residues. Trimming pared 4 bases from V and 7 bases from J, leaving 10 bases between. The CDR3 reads CASSSSPREKLFF. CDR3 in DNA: TGTGCCAGCAGTTCGTCCCCGCGTGAAAAACTGTTTTTT.

CDR3 coding DNA: TGTGCCAGCAGCCACCTAGCGGGGGGGCGCACCGGGGAGCTGTTTTTT. Translation gives CASSHLAGGRTGELFF. The gene calls are TRBV11-1 and TRBJ2-2, with TRBD2 identical over 12 bases. Germline CDR1 and CDR2: SGHAT and FQDESV (reference sequence). The CDR3 consists of 16 residues. V was pared by 5 bases and J by 4 bases, with 5 bases of the junction left unmatched. Combining the CDR3 with reference TRBV11-1 and TRBJ2-2 gives the whole variable domain EAEVAQSPRYKITEKSQAVAFWCDPISGHATLYWYRQILGQGPELLVQFQDESVVDDSQLPKDRFSAERLKGVDSTLKIQPAELGDSAMYLCASSHLAGGRTGELFFGEGSRLTVL.

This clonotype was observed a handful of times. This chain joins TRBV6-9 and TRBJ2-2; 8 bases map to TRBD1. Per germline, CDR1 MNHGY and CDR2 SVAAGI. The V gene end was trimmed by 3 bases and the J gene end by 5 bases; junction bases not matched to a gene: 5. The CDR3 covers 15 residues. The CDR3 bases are TGTGCCAGCAGTTACGTGACAGGGGAAACCGGGGAGCTGTTTTTT. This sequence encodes CASSYVTGETGELFF.

The DNA for the CDR3 is TGTGCCAGCAGCCCACCCCGGATCGCCTATGGCTACACCTTC. This encodes CASSPPRIAYGYTF. The chain joins TRBV7-8 to TRBJ1-2; no firm D call. CDR3 size: 14 residues. Germline values: CDR1 SGHVS, CDR2 FQNEAQ. Trimming shortened V by 5 bases and J by 4 bases, and 14 bases separated the two germline ends.

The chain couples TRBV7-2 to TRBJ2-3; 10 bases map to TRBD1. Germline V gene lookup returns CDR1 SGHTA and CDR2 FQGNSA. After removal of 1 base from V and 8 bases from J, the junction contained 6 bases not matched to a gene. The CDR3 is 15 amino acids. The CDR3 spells CASSLEGTGARTQYF. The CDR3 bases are TGTGCCAGCAGCTTAGAAGGGACAGGGGCTCGTACGCAGTATTTT.

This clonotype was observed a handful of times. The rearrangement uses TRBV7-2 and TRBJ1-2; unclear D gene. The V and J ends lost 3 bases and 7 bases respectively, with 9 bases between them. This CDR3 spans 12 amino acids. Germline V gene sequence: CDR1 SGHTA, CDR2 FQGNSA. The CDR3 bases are TGTGCCAGCAGCTTCTCGGGGTCTGGCTACACCTTC. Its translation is CASSFSGSGYTF.

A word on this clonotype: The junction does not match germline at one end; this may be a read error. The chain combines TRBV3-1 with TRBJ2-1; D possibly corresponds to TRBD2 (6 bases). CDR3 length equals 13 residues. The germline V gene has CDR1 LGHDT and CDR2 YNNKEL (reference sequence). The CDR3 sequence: CASTQLGGSEQFF. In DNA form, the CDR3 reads TGTGCCAGCACCCAACTTGGGGGGAGTGAGCAGTTCTTC.

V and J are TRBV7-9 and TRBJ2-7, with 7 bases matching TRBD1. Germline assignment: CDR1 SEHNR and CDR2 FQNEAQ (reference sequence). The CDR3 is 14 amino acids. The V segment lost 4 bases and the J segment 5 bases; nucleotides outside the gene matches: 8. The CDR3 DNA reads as TGTGCCAGCAGCTCCGAGACAGGGAACCACGAGCAGTACTTC. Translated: CASSSETGNHEQYF.

CDR3 sequence (DNA): TGTGCCAGCAGCTTAGGGTTGACCCAGAGTGGATACGAGCAGTACTTC. It specifies CASSLGLTQSGYEQYF. The V call is TRBV11-2, the J call TRBJ2-7; D gene unclear. The CDR3 spans 16 residues. The germline V and J ends were trimmed by 1 base and 4 bases, with 17 bases remaining between them. Germline lookup yields CDR1 SGHAT and CDR2 FQNNGV. The full variable domain, in which reference TRBV11-2 and TRBJ2-7 provide the parts outside the CDR3, is EAGVAQSPRYKIIEKRQSVAFWCNPISGHATLYWYQQILGQGPKLLIQFQNNGVVDDSQLPKDRFSAERLKGVDSTLKIQPAKLEDSAVYLCASSLGLTQSGYEQYFGPGTRLTVT.

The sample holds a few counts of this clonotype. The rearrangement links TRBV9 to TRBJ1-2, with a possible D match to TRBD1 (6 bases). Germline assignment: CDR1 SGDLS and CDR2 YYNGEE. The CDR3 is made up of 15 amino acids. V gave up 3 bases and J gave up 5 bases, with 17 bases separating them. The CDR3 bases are TGTGCCAGCAGCGCCCGGGAGACAGGAGCTTATGGCTACACCTTC. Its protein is CASSARETGAYGYTF.

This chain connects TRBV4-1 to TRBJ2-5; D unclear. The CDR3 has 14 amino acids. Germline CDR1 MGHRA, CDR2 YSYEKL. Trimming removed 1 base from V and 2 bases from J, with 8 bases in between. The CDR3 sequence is CASSQGRMQETQYF. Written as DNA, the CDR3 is TGCGCCAGCAGCCAAGGACGCATGCAAGAGACCCAGTACTTC.

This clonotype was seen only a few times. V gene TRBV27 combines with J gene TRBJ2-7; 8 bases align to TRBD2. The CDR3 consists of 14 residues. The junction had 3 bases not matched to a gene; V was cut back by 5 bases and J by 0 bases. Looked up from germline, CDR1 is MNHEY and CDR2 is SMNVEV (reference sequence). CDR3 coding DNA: TGTGCCAGCAGTCCCGGGGGGGCCTCCTACGAGCAGTACGTC. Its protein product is CASSPGGASYEQYV.

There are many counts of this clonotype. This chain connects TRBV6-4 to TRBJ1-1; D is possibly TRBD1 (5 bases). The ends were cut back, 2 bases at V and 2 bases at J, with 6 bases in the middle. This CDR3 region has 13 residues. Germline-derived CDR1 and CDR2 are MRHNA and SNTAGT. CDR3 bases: TGTGCCAGCAGTGACCGGGACAACACTGAAGCTTTCTTT. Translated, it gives CASSDRDNTEAFF.

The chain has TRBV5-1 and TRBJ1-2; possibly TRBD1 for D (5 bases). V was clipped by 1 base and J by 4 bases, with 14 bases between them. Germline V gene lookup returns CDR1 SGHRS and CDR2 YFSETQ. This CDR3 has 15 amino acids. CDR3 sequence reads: CASSLSRGAGYGYTF. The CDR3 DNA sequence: TGCGCCAGCAGCTTGTCGAGGGGAGCAGGCTATGGCTACACCTTC.

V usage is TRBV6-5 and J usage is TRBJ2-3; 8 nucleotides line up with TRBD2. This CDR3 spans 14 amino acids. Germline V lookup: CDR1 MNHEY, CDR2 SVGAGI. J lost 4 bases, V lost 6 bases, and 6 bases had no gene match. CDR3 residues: CASSRTSKSDTQYF. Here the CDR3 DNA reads TGTGCCAGCAGCCGGACTAGCAAATCAGATACGCAGTATTTT.

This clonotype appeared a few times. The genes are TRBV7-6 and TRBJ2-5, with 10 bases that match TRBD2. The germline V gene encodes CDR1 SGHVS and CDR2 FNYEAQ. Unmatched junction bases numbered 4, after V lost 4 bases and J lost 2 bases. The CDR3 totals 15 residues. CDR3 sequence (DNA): TGTGCCAGCAGCTCCCGGACTAGCGGACAAGAGACCCAGTACTTC. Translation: CASSSRTSGQETQYF.

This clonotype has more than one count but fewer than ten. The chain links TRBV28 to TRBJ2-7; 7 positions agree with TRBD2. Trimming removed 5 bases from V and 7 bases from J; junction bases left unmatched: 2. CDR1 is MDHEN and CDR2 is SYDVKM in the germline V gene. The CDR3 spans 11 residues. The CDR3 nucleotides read TGTGCCAGCAGTCCGGGACTAGAGCAGTACGTC. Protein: CASSPGLEQYV.

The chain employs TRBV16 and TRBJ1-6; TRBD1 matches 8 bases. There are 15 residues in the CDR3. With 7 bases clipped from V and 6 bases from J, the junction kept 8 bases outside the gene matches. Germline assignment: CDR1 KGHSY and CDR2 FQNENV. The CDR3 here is CASKAGTGINSPLHF. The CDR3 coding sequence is TGTGCCAGCAAAGCCGGGACAGGCATTAATTCACCCCTCCACTTT.

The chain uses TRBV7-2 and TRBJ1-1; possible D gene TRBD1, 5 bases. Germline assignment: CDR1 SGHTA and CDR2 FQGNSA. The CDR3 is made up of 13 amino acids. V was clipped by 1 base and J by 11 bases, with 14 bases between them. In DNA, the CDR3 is TGTGCCAGCAGCTTAGACCGGGGGGTGAGGGCTTTCTTT. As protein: CASSLDRGVRAFF.

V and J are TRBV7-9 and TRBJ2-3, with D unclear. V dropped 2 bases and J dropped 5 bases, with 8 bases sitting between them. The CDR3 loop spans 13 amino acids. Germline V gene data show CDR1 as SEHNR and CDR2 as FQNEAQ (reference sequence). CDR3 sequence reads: CASSLLELDTQYF. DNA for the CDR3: TGTGCCAGCAGCTTACTCGAATTAGATACGCAGTATTTT.

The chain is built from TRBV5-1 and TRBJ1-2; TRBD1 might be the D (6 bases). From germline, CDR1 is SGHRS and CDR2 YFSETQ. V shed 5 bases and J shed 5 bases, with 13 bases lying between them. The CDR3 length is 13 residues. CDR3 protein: CASRDQGKYGYTF. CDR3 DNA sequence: TGCGCCAGCAGGGATCAGGGGAAGTATGGCTACACCTTC.

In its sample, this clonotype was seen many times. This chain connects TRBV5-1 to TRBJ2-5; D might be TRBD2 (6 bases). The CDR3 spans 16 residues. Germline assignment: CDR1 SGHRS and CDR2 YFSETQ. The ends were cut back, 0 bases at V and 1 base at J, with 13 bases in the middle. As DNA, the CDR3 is TGCGCCAGCAGCTTGGCCAGGAGCGGGCCCCAAGAGACCCAGTACTTC. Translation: CASSLARSGPQETQYF. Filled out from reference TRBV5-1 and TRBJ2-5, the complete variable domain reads KAGVTQTPRYLIKTRGQQVTLSCSPISGHRSVSWYQQTPGQGLQFLFEYFSETQRNKGNFPGRFSGRQFSNSRSEMNVSTLELGDSALYLCASSLARSGPQETQYFGPGTRLLVL.

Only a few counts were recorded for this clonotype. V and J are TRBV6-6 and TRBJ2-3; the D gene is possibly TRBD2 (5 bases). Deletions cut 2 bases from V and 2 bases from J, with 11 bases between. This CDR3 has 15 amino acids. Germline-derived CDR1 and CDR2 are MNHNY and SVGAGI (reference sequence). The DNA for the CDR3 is TGTGCCAGCAGTTACGCCGCACTAGTCACAGATACGCAGTATTTT. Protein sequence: CASSYAALVTDTQYF.

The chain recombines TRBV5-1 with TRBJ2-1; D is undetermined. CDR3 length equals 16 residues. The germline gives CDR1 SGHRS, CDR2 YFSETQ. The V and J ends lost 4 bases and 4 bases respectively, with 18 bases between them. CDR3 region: CASSPGPRSLYNEQFF. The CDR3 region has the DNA TGCGCCAGCAGCCCCGGGCCGCGCTCCTTATACAATGAGCAGTTCTTC.

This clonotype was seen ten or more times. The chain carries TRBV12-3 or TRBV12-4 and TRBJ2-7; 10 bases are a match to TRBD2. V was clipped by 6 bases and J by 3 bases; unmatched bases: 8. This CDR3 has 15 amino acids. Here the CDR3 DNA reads TGTGCCAGCAGCCCTACAATAGCGGGGGGCTACGAGCAGTACTTC. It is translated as CASSPTIAGGYEQYF.